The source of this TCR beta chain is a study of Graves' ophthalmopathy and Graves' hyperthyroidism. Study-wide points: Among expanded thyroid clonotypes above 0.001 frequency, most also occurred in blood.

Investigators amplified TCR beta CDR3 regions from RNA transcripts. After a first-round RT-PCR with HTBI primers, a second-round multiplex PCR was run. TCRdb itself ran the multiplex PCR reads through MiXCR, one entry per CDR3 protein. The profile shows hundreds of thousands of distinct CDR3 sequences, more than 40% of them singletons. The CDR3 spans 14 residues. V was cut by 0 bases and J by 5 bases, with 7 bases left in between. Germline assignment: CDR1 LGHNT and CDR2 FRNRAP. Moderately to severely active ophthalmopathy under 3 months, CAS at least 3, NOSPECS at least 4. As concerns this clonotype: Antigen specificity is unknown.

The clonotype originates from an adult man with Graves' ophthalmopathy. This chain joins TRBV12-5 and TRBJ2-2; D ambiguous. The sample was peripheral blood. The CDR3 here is CASGLVPDTGELFF. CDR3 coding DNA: TGTGCTAGTGGTTTGGTACCGGATACCGGGGAGCTGTTTTTT.